This T cell receptor (beta chain) was profiled in a study of T cell responses to AZD1222 COVID-19 vaccine. Germline CDR1 SNHLY, CDR2 FYNNEI. V shed 2 bases and J shed 7 bases, with 11 bases lying between them. This CDR3 is built from 13 residues. The table came from immunoSEQ multiplex PCR; TCRdb's copy has only in-frame clones and leaves some out. The table includes 200,000 or so clones, 70% to 90% detected once. The starting material was peripheral blood, obtained on day 0 of AZD1222 vaccination. The origin of this receptor is an adult in good health. The chain links TRBV2 to TRBJ1-1; no firm D call. CDR3 in amino acids: CASSESGFGEAFF. The CDR3 bases are TGTGCCAGCAGTGAATCGGGTTTTGGTGAAGCTTTCTTT.